Presented here are 4 T cell receptor beta chains from one specimen sequenced in a study of T cells in Graves' hyperthyroidism and ophthalmopathy. RNA transcripts provided the source from which TCR beta CDR3 regions were amplified. The primer set for the first-round RT-PCR of the TCR CDR3 was HTBI. TCRdb independently ran MiXCR on the multiplex PCR reads; one entry per CDR3 protein. The sample has about 360,000 distinct CDR3 sequences, under 15% seen once. Material for sequencing was blood. These receptors all stem from a woman between 18 and 30 years old with Graves' hyperthyroidism.

This clonotype showed up many times. The CDR3 loop is CASRSDGTSYNEQFF. CDR3 nucleotides: TGTGCCAGCAGATCCGACGGAACCTCCTACAATGAGCAGTTCTTC. The J gene is TRBJ2-1, the V gene TRBV6-1; D not certain. The CDR3 spans 15 residues. Per germline, CDR1 MNHNS and CDR2 SASEGT. Trimming removed 6 bases from V and 0 bases from J, with 12 bases in between.

This clonotype appeared many times. The chain uses TRBV12-3 or TRBV12-4 and TRBJ1-2; TRBD1 is a possible D gene (6 bases). The CDR3 extends over 13 amino acids. Trimming cost V 2 bases and J 4 bases, with 8 bases left between them. This CDR3 is CASSLRTVYGYTF. The CDR3 nucleotides read TGTGCCAGCAGTTTACGGACAGTCTATGGCTACACCTTC.

This clonotype showed up many times. The chain has TRBV7-2 and TRBJ1-5; 10 positions agree with TRBD1. Losses at the gene ends were 5 bases for V and 8 bases for J; bases not matched to a gene: 12. Germline V gene lookup returns CDR1 SGHTA and CDR2 FQGNSA. The CDR3 covers 16 residues. Here the CDR3 DNA reads TGTGCCAGCAGCAGGACCGGGACAGGGGTGGCGGAGCCCCAGCATTTT. Its protein is CASSRTGTGVAEPQHF.

Ten or more counts support this clonotype. This sequence joins TRBV15 and TRBJ1-6; 7 positions match TRBD1. The germline V gene encodes CDR1 LNHNV and CDR2 YYDKDF (reference sequence). V lost 0 bases, J lost 6 bases, and 17 bases stayed unmatched. The CDR3 totals 20 residues. CDR3: CATSRDTPGQLNPLNSPLHF. The CDR3 nucleotides are TGTGCCACCAGCAGAGACACTCCGGGACAGCTGAACCCCCTTAATTCACCCCTCCACTTT.